The 21 T cell receptor beta chains below all came from one sample that was sequenced in a study of cytomegalovirus exposure and HLA in healthy donors. Method: immunoSEQ multiplex PCR; TCRdb's copy keeps in-frame clones and lacks some. The top ten clones hold around 0.84% of a sample with a few hundred thousand clones, 86% of them seen once. The sample comprised PBMCs. These receptor sequences come from a woman aged 18 to 35 in good health and CMV-seronegative.

This chain uses TRBV19 with TRBJ1-2, with D possibly being TRBD1 (5 bases). Germline V CDR1 and CDR2: LNHDA, SQIVND (reference sequence). V lost 7 bases to trimming and J lost 4 bases, with 13 bases between them. This CDR3 has 13 amino acids. CDR3 sequence: CASTWGRTYGYTF. CDR3 coding DNA: TGTGCCAGTACGTGGGGGAGGACCTATGGCTACACCTTC.

V is TRBV9 and J is TRBJ2-1; D unresolved. The CDR3 is 12 residues long. Per germline, CDR1 SGDLS and CDR2 YYNGEE. Trimming pared 4 bases from V and 9 bases from J, leaving 11 bases between. As DNA, the CDR3 is TGTGCCAGCAGCCCACACGGCGGTGAGCAGTTCTTC. It codes for CASSPHGGEQFF.

The chain combines TRBV28 with TRBJ1-2, with D possibly being TRBD1 (5 bases). V was pared by 6 bases and J by 6 bases, with 14 bases between. Germline V gene data show CDR1 as MDHEN and CDR2 as SYDVKM. This CDR3 comprises 13 residues. The CDR3 DNA reads TGTGCCAGCAGAGCTGACAGAAGCAATGGCTACACCTTC. Amino acid sequence: CASRADRSNGYTF.

As DNA, the CDR3 is TGTGCCATCGGGAGCTCTGGAAACACCATATATTTT. It codes for CAIGSSGNTIYF. The chain couples TRBV10-3 to TRBJ1-3; no reliable D call. The CDR3 has 12 residues. V lost 8 bases and J lost 0, with 5 bases in between. CDR1 ENHRY and CDR2 SYGVKD come from the germline V gene.

The CDR3 sequence is CASSITSDSSYEQYF. CDR3 nucleotide sequence: TGTGCCAGTAGTATCACCTCGGACAGCTCCTACGAGCAGTACTTC. The chain recombines TRBV19 with TRBJ2-7, with D possibly matching TRBD1 (6 bases). The CDR3 is made up of 15 amino acids. CDR1 is LNHDA and CDR2 is SQIVND in the germline V gene (reference sequence). V was clipped by 3 bases and J by 0 bases, with 12 bases between them. The full variable domain, rest sourced from reference TRBV19 and TRBJ2-7, is DGGITQSPKYLFRKEGQNVTLSCEQNLNHDAMYWYRQDPGQGLRLIYYSQIVNDFQKGDIAEGYSVSREKKESFPLTVTSAQKNPTAFYLCASSITSDSSYEQYFGPGTRLTVT.

A note on this clone: Different DNA sequences within this sample yield the same CDR3. This CDR3 reads CASRTSETYNEQFF. CDR3 nucleotide sequence: TGTGCCAGTCGTACTAGCGAAACCTACAATGAGCAGTTCTTC. The chain carries TRBV19 and TRBJ2-1; 7 nucleotides align to TRBD2. Per germline, CDR1 LNHDA and CDR2 SQIVND (reference sequence). Trimming cost V 8 bases and J 2 bases; bases outside gene matches: 6. The CDR3 is 14 residues long.

The CDR3 sequence: CSAIRLNEQFF. The CDR3 nucleotides are TGCAGTGCTATCAGATTGAATGAGCAGTTCTTC. The chain is built from TRBV20-1 and TRBJ2-1, with D uncertain. CDR3 length: 11 amino acids. CDR1 is DFQATT and CDR2 is SNEGSKA in the germline V gene (reference sequence). V shed 4 bases and J shed 7 bases, with 8 bases lying between them.

The chain uses TRBV2 and TRBJ1-2, with D tentatively TRBD1 (6 bases). Germline CDR1 reads SNHLY; CDR2 reads FYNNEI. CDR3 length: 15 residues. V was pared by 3 bases and J by 4 bases, with 15 bases between. The CDR3 region is CASSDRGLLGYGYTF. The CDR3 nucleotides read TGTGCCAGCAGTGACAGGGGTTTGTTGGGCTATGGCTACACCTTC.

V gene TRBV4-2 combines with J gene TRBJ2-2, with TRBD1 matching 7 bases. The germline V gene encodes CDR1 LGHNA and CDR2 YNFKEQ. V lost 5 bases, J lost 6 bases, and 9 bases stayed unmatched. The CDR3 has 15 amino acids. CDR3 residues: CASSAYRGPPGELFF. The CDR3 DNA reads TGTGCCAGCAGCGCTTACAGGGGACCCCCCGGGGAGCTGTTTTTT.

The chain uses TRBV7-9 and TRBJ1-3; tentative D call: TRBD1 (6 bases). The CDR3 runs 14 residues. Trimming left V 5 bases short and J 4 bases short, with 12 bases between. In germline, CDR1 is SEHNR, CDR2 FQNEAQ (reference sequence). DNA for the CDR3: TGTGCCAGCAGCGCAGGGACAACGGGAAACACCATATATTTT. It yields the protein CASSAGTTGNTIYF.

The V call is TRBV7-2, the J call TRBJ2-4, with 14 bases identical to TRBD2. After removal of 6 bases from V and 1 base from J, the junction contained 8 bases not matched to a gene. This CDR3 spans 18 amino acids. Germline lookup yields CDR1 SGHTA and CDR2 FQGNSA. CDR3 protein: CASRLGLAGVGAKNIQYF. CDR3 coding DNA: TGTGCCAGCAGATTGGGACTAGCGGGAGTTGGCGCCAAAAACATTCAGTACTTC.

This chain links TRBV19 with TRBJ2-2; the match to TRBD1 covers 9 bases. Losses at the gene ends were 8 bases for V and 3 bases for J; bases not matched to a gene: 7. Germline V CDR1 and CDR2: LNHDA, SQIVND (reference sequence). The CDR3 covers 15 residues. The CDR3 bases are TGTGCCAGTGGACGGACAGGGGTACACACCGGGGAGCTGTTTTTT. Its translation: CASGRTGVHTGELFF.

The chain has TRBV27 and TRBJ1-1; 7 nucleotides agree with TRBD1. Germline V gene data show CDR1 as MNHEY and CDR2 as SMNVEV (reference sequence). The CDR3 is made up of 16 amino acids. Losses at the gene ends were 0 bases for V and 6 bases for J; bases not matched to a gene: 10. CDR3 in amino acids: CASSLSQGEGFAEAFF. The CDR3 DNA reads as TGTGCCAGCAGTTTATCCCAGGGGGAAGGGTTCGCTGAAGCTTTCTTT.

V gene TRBV29-1 combines with J gene TRBJ2-1; TRBD2 might be the D (5 bases). Trimming pared 8 bases from V and 6 bases from J, leaving 20 bases between. Germline CDR1 reads SQVTM; CDR2 reads ANQGSEA. The CDR3 has 14 residues. The CDR3 DNA follows: TGCAGCTGTGGATCGGGGTTCCCTCGCAATGAGCAGTTCTTC. This sequence encodes CSCGSGFPRNEQFF.

The chain couples TRBV28 to TRBJ1-3; 8 bases are shared with TRBD1. This CDR3 has 16 amino acids. CDR1 and CDR2 (germline): MDHEN, SYDVKM. Germline trimming cut 3 bases from V and 3 bases from J; bases unmatched to any gene: 7. The CDR3 DNA sequence: TGTGCCAGCAGTTTCCTGACAGGGGAGCGTGGAAACACCATATATTTT. The encoded protein is CASSFLTGERGNTIYF.

The chain carries TRBV27 and TRBJ2-2, with D tentatively TRBD2 (6 bases). V lost 2 bases to trimming and J lost 3 bases, with 10 bases between them. The CDR3 is 15 amino acids. Germline V gene data show CDR1 as MNHEY and CDR2 as SMNVEV (reference sequence). The CDR3 region is CASSLAGFDTGELFF. The DNA for the CDR3 is TGTGCCAGCAGTTTAGCGGGGTTTGACACCGGGGAGCTGTTTTTT.

This clone was observed once. The sample carries other DNA sequences with the same CDR3. The chain uses TRBV9 and TRBJ2-7; 14 nucleotides agree with TRBD2. CDR1 SGDLS and CDR2 YYNGEE come from the germline V gene. The CDR3 totals 16 residues. V trimming: 2 bases; J trimming: 0 bases; junction bases outside the gene matches: 1. The CDR3 sequence is CASSVGTSGSSYEQYF. The DNA for the CDR3 is TGTGCCAGCAGCGTCGGGACTAGCGGGAGCTCCTACGAGCAGTACTTC.

V is TRBV7-9 and J is TRBJ1-2; D uncertain. Germline CDR1 and CDR2: SEHNR and FQNEAQ (reference sequence). V lost 6 bases and J 0 bases, leaving 5 bases between the germline ends. The CDR3 runs to 12 residues. The CDR3 bases are TGTGCCAGCAGGAGTACTAACTATGGCTACACCTTC. The encoded protein is CASRSTNYGYTF.

The chain carries TRBV4-2 and TRBJ2-7; weak D call: TRBD1 (5 bases). V lost 1 base and J 3 bases, leaving 13 bases between the germline ends. Per the germline V gene, CDR1 is LGHNA and CDR2 is YNFKEQ. The CDR3 spans 15 residues. CDR3 in DNA: TGTGCCAGCAGCCAAGCGATGACAGCTTACTACGAGCAGTACTTC. It encodes CASSQAMTAYYEQYF.

Regarding this clone: The sample carries other DNA sequences with the same CDR3. The chain uses TRBV5-1 and TRBJ2-7; 14 nucleotides line up with TRBD2. The germline gives CDR1 SGHRS, CDR2 YFSETQ. V lost 4 bases, J lost 3 bases, and 3 bases stayed unmatched. The CDR3 extends over 15 amino acids. The CDR3 here is CASSSGTSGSYEQYF. In DNA form, the CDR3 reads TGCGCCAGCAGCAGCGGGACTAGCGGGAGCTACGAGCAGTACTTC. Supplemented by reference TRBV5-1 and TRBJ2-7, the full variable domain reads KAGVTQTPRYLIKTRGQQVTLSCSPISGHRSVSWYQQTPGQGLQFLFEYFSETQRNKGNFPGRFSGRQFSNSRSEMNVSTLELGDSALYLCASSSGTSGSYEQYFGPGTRLTVT.

The V call is TRBV7-2, the J call TRBJ1-1; no firm D call. Trimming removed 2 bases at V and 3 bases at J, with 7 bases between. The CDR3 spans 13 residues. Germline-derived CDR1 and CDR2 are SGHTA and FQGNSA. The CDR3 protein is CASSLNVYTEAFF. CDR3 DNA sequence: TGTGCCAGCAGCTTAAATGTATACACTGAAGCTTTCTTT.